These 4 T cell receptor beta chains were all obtained from the same sample, sequenced in a study of molecular identifiers for immune sequencing clone quantification. Via MiXCR, TCRdb re-called the PCR reads, giving one row per CDR3 protein. The profile shows tens of thousands of distinct CDR3 sequences, roughly 38% of them singletons. The sample consisted of naive CD8+ T cells from blood, with Jurkat cell RNA spiked in. Indicated subset: FACS-sorted CD8+CD4-CCR7+CD45RA+ naive T cells. The receptors here all came from a human donor in good health. Some libraries in this study had Jurkat cell RNA spiked in.

This clonotype appeared a few times. The chain carries TRBV20-1 and TRBJ2-7; D perhaps matches TRBD2 (5 bases). V dropped 3 bases and J dropped 2 bases, with 14 bases sitting between them. There are 14 residues in the CDR3. From germline, CDR1 is DFQATT and CDR2 SNEGSKA (reference sequence). The CDR3, as DNA: TGCAGTGCTAGCGTTCCGGAGGCCCCCTACGAGCAGTACTTC. Protein product: CSASVPEAPYEQYF.

The sample holds many counts of this clonotype. The gene calls are TRBV7-9 and TRBJ2-7; D is ambiguous. V lost 1 base, J lost 7 bases, and 5 bases lay in between. CDR1 is SEHNR and CDR2 is FQNEAQ in the germline V gene (reference sequence). This CDR3 is 11 amino acids long. The CDR3 protein is CASSLGREQYF. CDR3 DNA sequence: TGTGCCAGCAGCTTAGGTAGGGAGCAGTACTTC.

This clonotype was counted ten times or more. V and J are TRBV11-2 and TRBJ2-5; weak D call: TRBD2 (6 bases). The CDR3 length is 15 residues. V lost 5 bases and J lost 3, with 16 bases in between. CDR1 SGHAT and CDR2 FQNNGV come from the germline V gene. The CDR3 loop reads CASSQKDYAKETQYF. CDR3 in DNA: TGTGCCAGCAGCCAGAAGGACTATGCCAAAGAGACCCAGTACTTC.

For this clonotype: It may be a read error: a sequence one base away is much more abundant. The chain joins TRBV27 to TRBJ1-1, with a tentative D call TRBD1 (5 bases). Trimming removed 7 bases at V and 5 bases at J, with 17 bases between. Germline V gene lookup returns CDR1 MNHEY and CDR2 SMNVEV (reference sequence). This CDR3 has 14 residues. As DNA, the CDR3 is TGTGCCAGCATCCGGGGGACGGGTCCGACTGAAGCTTTCTTT. Protein sequence: CASIRGTGPTEAFF.